Listed below are T cell receptor beta chains from one sample, sequenced in a study of blood T cells in healthy people across ages. TCRdb reprocessed the 5' RACE reads with MiXCR, giving one entry per CDR3 protein. The sample contains roughly 500,000 distinct CDR3 sequences, more than 20% of which appear only once. The same sample was also studied in work on T cells of mothers and their children.

The specimen was blood. These receptors all come from a boy between 10 and 17 years old in good health. Both conserved end residues are part of each CDR3. A D gene is named only where the DNA matches it firmly. A clone size is listed for some rows: how often the clone was seen (once, few, many), or a class if it is expanded.

j_call v_call d_call clone_size cdr3_aa cdr3_nt
TRBJ1-6 TRBV10-3 NA few CAISESGRLSGSYNSPLHF TGTGCCATCAGTGAGTCAGGGCGGCTCAGCGGCTCCTATAATTCACCCCTCCACTTT
TRBJ2-1 TRBV5-1 TRBD2 NA CASSSGLAGEKRVYNEQFF TGCGCCAGCAGCTCGGGACTAGCGGGGGAGAAGAGGGTCTACAATGAGCAGTTCTTC
TRBJ2-7 TRBV7-9 NA few CASSLAPGMSSYEQYF TGTGCCAGCAGCTTAGCGCCTGGGATGAGCTCCTACGAGCAGTACTTC
TRBJ1-2 TRBV29-1 NA few CSVEGGPRSYTF TGCAGCGTTGAAGGGGGTCCCAGGAGCTACACCTTC
TRBJ2-5 TRBV7-2 NA NA CASSLNRGASETQYF TGTGCCAGCAGCTTAAATCGGGGGGCATCGGAGACCCAGTACTTC
TRBJ2-7 TRBV3-1 NA NA CASIVAGGSYEQYF TGTGCCAGCATCGTGGCAGGGGGGTCTTACGAGCAGTACTTC
TRBJ2-3 TRBV7-9 NA NA CATSTPDTQYF TGTGCCACCTCAACCCCAGATACGCAGTATTTT
TRBJ2-6 TRBV7-3 NA NA CASSPPLNRSGANVLTF TGTGCCAGCAGCCCCCCGCTCAATCGCTCTGGGGCCAACGTCCTGACTTTC
TRBJ2-5 TRBV28 NA NA CASSLWGGSKQETQYF TGTGCCAGCAGTTTATGGGGTGGGAGCAAGCAAGAGACCCAGTACTTC
TRBJ1-2 TRBV29-1 NA NA CSVDLNYGYTF TGCAGCGTTGATCTTAACTATGGCTACACCTTC
TRBJ1-4 TRBV4-3 TRBD1 few CASSRGTEGLANEKLFF TGCGCCAGCAGCCGAGGGACAGAGGGCTTAGCTAATGAAAAACTGTTTTTT
TRBJ2-7 TRBV29-1 TRBD2 few CSVVDWAGGRSYEQYF TGCAGCGTTGTCGATTGGGCGGGAGGGCGAAGCTACGAGCAGTACTTC
TRBJ2-5 TRBV27 NA NA CASRSPGAQETQYF TGTGCCAGCAGGTCACCAGGGGCCCAGGAGACCCAGTACTTC
TRBJ1-5 TRBV20-1 NA NA CSAGGSSRNQPQHF TGCAGTGCGGGGGGGAGCAGCCGCAATCAGCCCCAGCATTTT
TRBJ1-4 TRBV3-1 TRBD1 NA CASSQRPGDRGKLFF TGTGCCAGCAGCCAACGTCCAGGGGACAGGGGAAAACTGTTTTTT
TRBJ2-5 TRBV29-1 NA NA CSAEDPAQETQYF TGCAGCGCTGAGGACCCCGCGCAAGAGACCCAGTACTTC
TRBJ2-7 TRBV9 TRBD2 few CASSDLPGRARDEQYF TGTGCCAGCAGCGATCTCCCCGGGAGGGCCAGGGACGAGCAGTACTTC
TRBJ2-2 TRBV5-6 NA NA CASRKDFSGELFF TGTGCCAGCAGAAAGGACTTCTCCGGGGAGCTGTTTTTT
TRBJ1-4 TRBV4-2 TRBD1 many CASSQDRQGFNEKLFF TGTGCCAGCAGCCAGGATCGACAGGGATTTAATGAAAAACTGTTTTTT
TRBJ1-3 TRBV7-2 NA NA CASSIQSSGNTIYF TGTGCCAGCAGCATCCAGAGCTCTGGAAACACCATATATTTT
TRBJ2-5 TRBV5-1 NA many CASSFWGGQETQYF TGCGCCAGCAGCTTTTGGGGAGGACAAGAGACCCAGTACTTC
TRBJ2-2 TRBV4-3 NA few CASSQDANTGELFF TGCGCCAGCAGCCAAGACGCGAACACCGGGGAGCTGTTTTTT
TRBJ1-1 TRBV20-1 NA few CSARGTRDTEAFF TGCAGTGCTAGAGGTACTAGGGACACTGAAGCTTTCTTT
TRBJ2-5 TRBV18 NA many CASSPGLQETQYF TGTGCCAGCAGCCCGGGACTCCAAGAGACCCAGTACTTC